These 14 T cell receptor beta chains share one sample of origin, sequenced in a study of radiotherapy plus CTLA-4 blockade in lung cancer (dated by TCRdb to the late 2010s). Library method: the immunoSEQ multiplex PCR assay. This immuneACCESS table, as held by TCRdb, lists in-frame sequences with V and J called but not all clones. Of the missing ones, under half trace to an unresolved V gene in checked studies; the others have no known cause. In all, the sample holds 95,000 to 150,000 clones, and more than 80% of those were seen once. The ten largest clones capture 6.9% of the sample. This specimen consisted of peripheral blood, obtained from a patient treated with radiotherapy plus ipilimumab. The receptors come from a human donor with non-small cell lung cancer that progressed on radiotherapy plus ipilimumab.

This clone has more than one count but fewer than ten. The chain links TRBV12-5 to TRBJ1-1; D is unresolved. From germline, CDR1 is LGHNT and CDR2 FRNRAP. The CDR3 is 12 residues long. The ends were cut back, 1 base at V and 3 bases at J, with 3 bases in the middle. The CDR3 protein is CASGLGHTEAFF. The CDR3 DNA sequence: TGTGCTAGTGGTTTGGGACACACTGAAGCTTTCTTT.

The chain carries TRBV19 and TRBJ1-2; D gene unclear. The CDR3 has 17 amino acids. Germline V gene data show CDR1 as LNHDA and CDR2 as SQIVND (reference sequence). V lost 5 bases to trimming and J lost 4 bases, with 23 bases between them. The CDR3 region is CASSLPQANRKTYGYTF. As DNA, the CDR3 is TGTGCCAGTAGTCTCCCCCAGGCAAATCGAAAGACCTATGGCTACACCTTC.

This chain connects TRBV4-1 to TRBJ2-2, with unresolved D. The V gene lost 0 bases and the J gene lost 2 bases, with 4 bases spanning the gap. The CDR3 runs 14 residues. Germline CDR1 MGHRA, CDR2 YSYEKL. DNA of the CDR3: TGCGCCAGCAGCCAAGACGTAAACACCGGGGAGCTGTTTTTT. This gives the protein CASSQDVNTGELFF.

The gene calls are TRBV11-3 and TRBJ2-2; TRBD2 agrees at 13 bases. V was pared by 7 bases and J by 6 bases, with 5 bases of the junction left unmatched. Germline lookup yields CDR1 SGHNT and CDR2 YENEEA. The CDR3 loop spans 15 amino acids. CDR3 region: CASIRTSGSAGELFF. CDR3 DNA sequence: TGTGCCAGCATCCGGACTAGCGGGAGTGCCGGGGAGCTGTTTTTT.

V is TRBV7-6 and J is TRBJ2-3; no clear D gene. The CDR3 totals 17 residues. The V gene lost 2 bases and the J gene lost 4 bases, with 19 bases spanning the gap. CDR1 SGHVS and CDR2 FNYEAQ come from the germline V gene. The CDR3 loop is CASSLRVQPLGADTQYF. For the CDR3, the DNA is TGTGCCAGCAGCTTAAGGGTCCAGCCCCTAGGAGCAGATACGCAGTATTTT.

The chain uses TRBV19 and TRBJ1-2; D is ambiguous. The germline V gene encodes CDR1 LNHDA and CDR2 SQIVND (reference sequence). CDR3 size: 13 residues. V was pared by 4 bases and J by 4 bases, with 10 bases between. Written as DNA, the CDR3 is TGTGCCAGTAGTACACAGCCCCCCTATGGCTACACCTTC. It specifies CASSTQPPYGYTF.

The chain uses TRBV9 and TRBJ2-1; 9 bases fit TRBD1. After removal of 3 bases from V and 0 bases from J, the junction contained 1 base not matched to a gene. There are 15 residues in the CDR3. Germline loops: CDR1 SGDLS, CDR2 YYNGEE. Written as DNA, the CDR3 is TGTGCCAGCAGCGGGGGACAGGGCTCCTACAATGAGCAGTTCTTC. This codes for CASSGGQGSYNEQFF.

The chain links TRBV18 to TRBJ1-2, with a weak D call TRBD1 (5 bases). The CDR3 consists of 15 residues. In germline, CDR1 is KGHSH, CDR2 LQKENI. The V end lost 3 bases, the J end lost 3 bases, and 14 bases lay between the germline ends. CDR3 bases: TGTGCCAGCTCACCGGGAAGGCAGGGTGACTATGGCTACACCTTC. It codes for CASSPGRQGDYGYTF.

The V and J genes are TRBV4-1 and TRBJ1-4, with D perhaps TRBD1 (5 bases). Germline CDR1 MGHRA, CDR2 YSYEKL. V lost 4 bases, J lost 0 bases, and 18 bases lay in between. The CDR3 runs to 18 residues. In nucleotides, the CDR3 is TGCGCCAGCAGCCCCCGGGGAGGGGCAATTGCAACTAATGAAAAACTGTTTTTT. It codes for CASSPRGGAIATNEKLFF.

The J gene is TRBJ1-1, the V gene TRBV5-4; D ambiguous. The germline CDR1 and CDR2 sequences are SGHNT and YYREEE (reference sequence). This CDR3 is 13 amino acids long. The V gene lost 5 bases and the J gene lost 4 bases, with 12 bases spanning the gap. The DNA for the CDR3 is TGTGCCAGCAGAACCCTTGGAAGCACTGAAGCTTTCTTT. This translates into CASRTLGSTEAFF.

The chain joins TRBV18 to TRBJ2-1; 12 bases are a match to TRBD2. Germline V CDR1 and CDR2: KGHSH, LQKENI. This CDR3 has 13 amino acids. V shed 11 bases and J 6 bases; nucleotides not matched to a gene: 5. The CDR3 spells CAGGLAGSNEQFF. CDR3 DNA sequence: TGTGCCGGCGGACTAGCGGGGTCCAATGAGCAGTTCTTC.

J is TRBJ2-1 and V is TRBV7-8; the D is unclear. V lost 5 bases, J lost 3 bases, and 8 bases lay in between. Germline V lookup: CDR1 SGHVS, CDR2 FQNEAQ. The CDR3 spans 13 residues. CDR3 sequence: CASSPVGYNEQFF. CDR3 nucleotide sequence: TGTGCCAGCAGCCCTGTGGGCTACAATGAGCAGTTCTTC.

The chain employs TRBV5-4 and TRBJ2-5, with 7 positions matching TRBD2. V gave up 3 bases and J gave up 2 bases; unmatched junction bases: 4. Germline CDR1 reads SGHNT; CDR2 reads YYREEE (reference sequence). The CDR3 sequence is 14 residues long. The CDR3: CASSSGGGQETQYF. CDR3 nucleotide sequence: TGTGCCAGCAGCTCGGGGGGAGGACAAGAGACCCAGTACTTC.

The genes are TRBV30 and TRBJ1-2, with D tentatively TRBD1 (5 bases). CDR1 is GTSNPN, CDR2 SVGIG, per germline (reference sequence). V lost 3 bases, J lost 7 bases, and 9 bases lay in between. This CDR3 has 11 amino acids. The CDR3 DNA follows: TGTGCCTGGAGGGGACCGATTGGCTACACCTTC. Amino acid sequence: CAWRGPIGYTF.